The source of this TCR beta chain is a study of human T cells and chemical hapten exposure. This clonotype was detected only a few times. The CDR3 has 14 residues. The germline CDR1 and CDR2 sequences are SQVTM and ANQGSEA. The trim removed 6 bases at V and 4 bases at J, leaving 11 bases unmatched. Unique molecular identifiers were affixed to discrete cDNA molecules within the library. Each CDR3 protein is one row after TCRdb ran MiXCR on the RACE reads. This sample has some 180,000 distinct CDR3 sequences, with around 20% found just once. The sample's time point: patch test 1, 2 weeks after DPC sensitization. Treatment noted: therapeutic diphenylcyclopropenone sensitization with weekly scalp DPC. Blood sampling occurred before each patch-test application.

This sequence originates from a woman aged 45-65 years with alopecia areata. Some clones in this sample may be carry-over from other donors' samples. Sequencing was performed on whole blood, taken in connection with sensitization to the hapten diphenylcyclopropenone (DPC). The V and J genes are TRBV29-1 and TRBJ2-5; TRBD1 matches at 7 bases. CDR3 in amino acids: CSVAPTGDGETQYF. The CDR3 nucleotides read TGCAGCGTAGCTCCCACAGGGGATGGAGAGACCCAGTACTTC.